This entry describes one TCR beta chain. Its matching antigen is unknown. V lost 1 base to trimming and J lost 4 bases; unmatched junction nucleotides: 6. The CDR3 contains 17 residues. Germline-derived CDR1 and CDR2 are LGHNA and YNFKEQ. Participants, patients aged 18 to 65, had newly diagnosed hyperthyroidism with a duration under 2 months. The data stem from a study of T cells in Graves' hyperthyroidism and ophthalmopathy. General study points: Most thyroid-expanded clonotypes above 0.001 were also found in blood. Stable hyperthyroidism and ophthalmopathy were separated using 13 V-J signatures.

Amplification of TCR beta CDR3 regions was performed using RNA transcripts as template. HTBI primers were used for first-round RT-PCR of the TCR CDR3. Via MiXCR, TCRdb re-called the multiplex PCR reads, giving one row per CDR3 protein. The sample comprises a few hundred thousand distinct CDR3 sequences, roughly 12% of which are singletons, and more than 20% rests with the top ten. The sequencing sample was made of blood. The sequence was collected from a man aged 25 to 40 with Graves' hyperthyroidism that later progressed to Graves' ophthalmopathy. J is TRBJ2-3 and V is TRBV4-2; 12 positions match TRBD2. CDR3 sequence: CASSQAQRLAGADTQYF. The CDR3 nucleotides read TGTGCCAGCAGCCAAGCTCAACGACTAGCGGGGGCAGATACGCAGTATTTT.